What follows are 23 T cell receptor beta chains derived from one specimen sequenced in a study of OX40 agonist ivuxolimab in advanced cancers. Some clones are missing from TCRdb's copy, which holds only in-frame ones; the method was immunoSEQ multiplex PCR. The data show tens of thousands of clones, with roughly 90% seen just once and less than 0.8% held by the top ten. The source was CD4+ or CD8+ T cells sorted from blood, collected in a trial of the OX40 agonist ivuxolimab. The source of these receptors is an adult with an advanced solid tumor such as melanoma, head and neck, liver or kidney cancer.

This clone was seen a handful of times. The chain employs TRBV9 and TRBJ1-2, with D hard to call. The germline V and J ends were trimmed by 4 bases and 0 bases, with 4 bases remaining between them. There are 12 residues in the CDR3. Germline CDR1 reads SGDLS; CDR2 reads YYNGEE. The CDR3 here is CASSIPNYGYTF. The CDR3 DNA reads TGTGCCAGCAGCATCCCTAACTATGGCTACACCTTC.

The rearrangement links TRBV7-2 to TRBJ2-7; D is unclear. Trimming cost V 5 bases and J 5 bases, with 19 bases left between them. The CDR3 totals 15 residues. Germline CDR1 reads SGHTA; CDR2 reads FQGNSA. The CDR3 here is CASSESPASWDEQYF. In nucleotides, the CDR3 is TGTGCCAGCAGCGAGTCCCCAGCGTCGTGGGACGAGCAGTACTTC.

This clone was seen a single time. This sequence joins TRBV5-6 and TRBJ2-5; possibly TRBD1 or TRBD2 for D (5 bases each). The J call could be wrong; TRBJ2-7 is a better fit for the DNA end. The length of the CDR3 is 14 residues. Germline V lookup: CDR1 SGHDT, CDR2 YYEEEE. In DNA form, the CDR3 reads TGTGCCAGCAGCTTGAAGTATACTGGGACCGAGCAGTACTTC. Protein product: CASSLKYTGTEQYF.

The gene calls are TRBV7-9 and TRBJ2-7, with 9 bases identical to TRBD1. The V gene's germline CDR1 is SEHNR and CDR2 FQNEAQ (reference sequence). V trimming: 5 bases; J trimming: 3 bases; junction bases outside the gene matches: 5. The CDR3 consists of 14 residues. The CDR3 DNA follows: TGTGCCAGCAGCAGAAGACAGGGGGACTACGAGCAGTACTTC. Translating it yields CASSRRQGDYEQYF. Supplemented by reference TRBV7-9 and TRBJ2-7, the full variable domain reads DTGVSQNPRHKITKRGQNVTFRCDPISEHNRLYWYRQTLGQGPEFLTYFQNEAQLEKSRLLSDRFSAERPKGSFSTLEIQRTEQGDSAMYLCASSRRQGDYEQYFGPGTRLTVT.

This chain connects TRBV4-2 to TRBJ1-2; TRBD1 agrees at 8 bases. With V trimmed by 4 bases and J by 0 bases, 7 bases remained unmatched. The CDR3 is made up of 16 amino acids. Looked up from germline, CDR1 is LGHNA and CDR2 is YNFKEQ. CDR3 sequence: CASSLGTGRTNYGYTF. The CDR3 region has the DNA TGTGCCAGCAGCCTCGGGACAGGCAGGACTAACTATGGCTACACCTTC.

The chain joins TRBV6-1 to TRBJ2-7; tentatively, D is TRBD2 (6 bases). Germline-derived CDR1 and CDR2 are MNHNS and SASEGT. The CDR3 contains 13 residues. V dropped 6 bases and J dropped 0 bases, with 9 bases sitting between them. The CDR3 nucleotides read TGTGCCAGCAGGGGACTTACCTCCTACGAGCAGTACTTC. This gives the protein CASRGLTSYEQYF.

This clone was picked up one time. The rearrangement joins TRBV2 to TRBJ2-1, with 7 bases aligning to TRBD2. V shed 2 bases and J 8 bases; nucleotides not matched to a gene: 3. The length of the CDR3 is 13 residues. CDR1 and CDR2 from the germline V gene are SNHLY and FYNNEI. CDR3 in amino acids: CASSERLADEQFF. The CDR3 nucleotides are TGTGCCAGCAGTGAACGCCTAGCGGATGAGCAGTTCTTC. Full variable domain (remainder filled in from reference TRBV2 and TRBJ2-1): EPEVTQTPSHQVTQMGQEVILRCVPISNHLYFYWYRQILGQKVEFLVSFYNNEISEKSEIFDDQFSVERPDGSNFTLKIRSTKLEDSAMYFCASSERLADEQFFGPGTRLTVL.

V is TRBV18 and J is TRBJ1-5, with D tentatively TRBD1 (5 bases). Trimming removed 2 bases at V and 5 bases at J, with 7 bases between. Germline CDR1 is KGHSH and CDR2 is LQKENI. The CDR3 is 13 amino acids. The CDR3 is CASSPGAHQPQHF. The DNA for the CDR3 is TGTGCCAGCTCACCAGGGGCACATCAGCCCCAGCATTTT.

The CDR3 region is CASSKTRKAGGLDQPQHF. In DNA, the CDR3 is TGTGCCAGCAGCAAAACGAGGAAGGCAGGGGGGCTGGATCAGCCCCAGCATTTT. The genes are TRBV21-1 and TRBJ1-5; the table's D call, TRBD1, has no DNA check behind it. TRBV21-1 is a pseudogene segment. This CDR3 comprises 18 residues.

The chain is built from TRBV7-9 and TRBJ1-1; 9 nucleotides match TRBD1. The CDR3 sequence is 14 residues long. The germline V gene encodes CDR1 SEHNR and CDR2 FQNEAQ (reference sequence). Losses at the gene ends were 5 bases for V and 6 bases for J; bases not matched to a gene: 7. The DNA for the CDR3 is TGTGCCAGCAGCAGGGACAGGGAGGGGGCTGAAGCTTTCTTT. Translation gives CASSRDREGAEAFF.

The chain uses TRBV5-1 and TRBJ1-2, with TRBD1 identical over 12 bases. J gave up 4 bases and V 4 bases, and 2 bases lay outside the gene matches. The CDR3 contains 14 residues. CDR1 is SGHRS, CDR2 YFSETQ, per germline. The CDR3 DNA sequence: TGCGCCAGCAGCCCGGGACAGGGGGCCTATGGCTACACCTTC. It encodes CASSPGQGAYGYTF.

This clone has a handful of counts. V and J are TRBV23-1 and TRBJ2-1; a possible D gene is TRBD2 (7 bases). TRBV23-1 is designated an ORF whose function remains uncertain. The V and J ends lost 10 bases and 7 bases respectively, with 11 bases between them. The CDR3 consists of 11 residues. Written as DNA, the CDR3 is TGCGCCACAGGGAGGGGGAATGAGCAGTTCTTC. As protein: CATGRGNEQFF.

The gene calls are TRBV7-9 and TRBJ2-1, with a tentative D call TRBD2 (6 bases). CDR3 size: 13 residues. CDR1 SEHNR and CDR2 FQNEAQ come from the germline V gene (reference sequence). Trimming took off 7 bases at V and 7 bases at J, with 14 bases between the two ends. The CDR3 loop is CASNFGGVNEQFF. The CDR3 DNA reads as TGTGCCAGCAACTTTGGAGGGGTAAATGAGCAGTTCTTC. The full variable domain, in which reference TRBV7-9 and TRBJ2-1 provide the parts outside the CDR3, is DTGVSQNPRHKITKRGQNVTFRCDPISEHNRLYWYRQTLGQGPEFLTYFQNEAQLEKSRLLSDRFSAERPKGSFSTLEIQRTEQGDSAMYLCASNFGGVNEQFFGPGTRLTVL.

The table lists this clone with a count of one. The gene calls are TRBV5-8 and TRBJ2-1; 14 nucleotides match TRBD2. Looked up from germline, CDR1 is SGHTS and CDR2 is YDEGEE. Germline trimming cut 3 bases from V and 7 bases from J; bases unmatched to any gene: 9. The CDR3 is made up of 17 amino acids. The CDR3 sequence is CASSSGLAGGSLNEQFF. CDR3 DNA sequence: TGTGCCAGCAGCTCCGGACTAGCGGGGGGCTCCTTGAATGAGCAGTTCTTC.

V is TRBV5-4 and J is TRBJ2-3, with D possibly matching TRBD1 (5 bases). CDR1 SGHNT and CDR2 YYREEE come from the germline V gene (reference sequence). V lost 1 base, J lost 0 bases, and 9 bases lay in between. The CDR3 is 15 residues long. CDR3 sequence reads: CASSLRGLSTDTQYF. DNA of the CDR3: TGTGCCAGCAGCTTGAGGGGTCTCAGCACAGATACGCAGTATTTT.

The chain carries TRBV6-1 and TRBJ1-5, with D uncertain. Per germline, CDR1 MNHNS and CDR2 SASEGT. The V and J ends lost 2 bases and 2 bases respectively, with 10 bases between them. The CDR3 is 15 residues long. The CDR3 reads CASSESSYGNQPQHF. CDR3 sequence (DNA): TGTGCCAGCAGTGAATCCTCTTATGGCAATCAGCCCCAGCATTTT.

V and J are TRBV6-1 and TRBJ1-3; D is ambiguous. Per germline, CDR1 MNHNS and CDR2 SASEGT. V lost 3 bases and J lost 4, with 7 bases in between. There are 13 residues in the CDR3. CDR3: CASSEREGNTIYF. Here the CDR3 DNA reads TGTGCCAGCAGTGAGAGGGAGGGAAACACCATATATTTT.

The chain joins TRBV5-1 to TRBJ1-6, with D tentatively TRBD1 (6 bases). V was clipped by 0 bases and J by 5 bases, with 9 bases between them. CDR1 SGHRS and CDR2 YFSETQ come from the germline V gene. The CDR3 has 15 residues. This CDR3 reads CASSLEGQDNSPLHF. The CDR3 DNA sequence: TGCGCCAGCAGCTTGGAGGGACAAGATAATTCACCCCTCCACTTT.

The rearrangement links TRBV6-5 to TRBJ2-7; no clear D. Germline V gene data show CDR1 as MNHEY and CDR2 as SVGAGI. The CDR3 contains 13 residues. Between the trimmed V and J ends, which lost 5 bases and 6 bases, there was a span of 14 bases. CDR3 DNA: TGTGCCAGCAGTCTGGCGGTGTGGAGCGAGCAGTACTTC. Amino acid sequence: CASSLAVWSEQYF.

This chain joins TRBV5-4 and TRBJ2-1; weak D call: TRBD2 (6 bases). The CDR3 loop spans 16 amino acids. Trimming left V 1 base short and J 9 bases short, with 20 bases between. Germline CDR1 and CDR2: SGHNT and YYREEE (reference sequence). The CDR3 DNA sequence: TGTGCCAGCAGCTTGCACCGGGGGTGGGGAGGAGGTGAGCAGTTCTTC. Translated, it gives CASSLHRGWGGGEQFF.

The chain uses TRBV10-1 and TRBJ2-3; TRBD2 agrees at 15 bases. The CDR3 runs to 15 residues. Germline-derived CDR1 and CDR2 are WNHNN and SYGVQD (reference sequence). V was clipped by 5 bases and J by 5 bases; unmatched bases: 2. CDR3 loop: CASSSGLAGGDTQYF. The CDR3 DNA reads TGCGCCAGCAGTTCGGGACTAGCGGGGGGAGATACGCAGTATTTT.

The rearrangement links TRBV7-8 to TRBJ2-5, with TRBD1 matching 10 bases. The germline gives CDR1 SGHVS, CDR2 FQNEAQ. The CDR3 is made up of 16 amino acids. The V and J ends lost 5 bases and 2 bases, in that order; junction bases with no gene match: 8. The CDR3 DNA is TGTGCCAGCAGCCCCCGACAGGGGGCGCCTCAAGAGACCCAGTACTTC. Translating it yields CASSPRQGAPQETQYF.

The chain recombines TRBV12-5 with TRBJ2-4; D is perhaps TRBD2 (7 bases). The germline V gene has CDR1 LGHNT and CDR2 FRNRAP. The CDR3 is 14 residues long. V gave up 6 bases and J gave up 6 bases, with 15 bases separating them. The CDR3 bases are TGTGCTAGTGGAGGGGGGGGAATGGGAAACATTCAGTACTTC. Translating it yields CASGGGGMGNIQYF.